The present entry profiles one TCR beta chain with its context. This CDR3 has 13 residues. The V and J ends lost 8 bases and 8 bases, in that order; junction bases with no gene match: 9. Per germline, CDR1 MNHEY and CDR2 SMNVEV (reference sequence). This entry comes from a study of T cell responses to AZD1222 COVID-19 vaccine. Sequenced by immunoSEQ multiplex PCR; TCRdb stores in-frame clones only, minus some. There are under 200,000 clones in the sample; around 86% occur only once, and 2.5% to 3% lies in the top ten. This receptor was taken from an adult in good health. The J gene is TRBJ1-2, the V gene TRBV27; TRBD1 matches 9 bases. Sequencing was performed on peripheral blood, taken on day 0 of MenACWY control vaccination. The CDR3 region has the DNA TGTGCCAGCGGTCAACAGGGGGCAGTGGGCTACACCTTC. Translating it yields CASGQQGAVGYTF.